A single sample is the source of the 9 T cell receptor beta chains below, sequenced in a study of T-cell reconstitution after alpha-beta-depleted transplantation in children. The authors prepared the TCRbeta library with unique molecular identifiers. TCRdb processed the PCR reads anew with MiXCR; each CDR3 protein has one entry. The sample has around 410,000 distinct CDR3 sequences, about a tenth seen once; the top ten hold 4.5% to 6.5%. The source was PBMCs from the stem cell graft donor, collected from the stem cell graft. These TCRs come from a human donor who donated a stem cell graft to a child with acute myeloid leukemia.

The sample holds a few counts of this clonotype. The chain uses TRBV20-1 and TRBJ1-4; 10 positions match TRBD1. The CDR3 length is 14 residues. V lost 1 base to trimming and J lost 6 bases; unmatched junction nucleotides: 2. Germline V gene lookup returns CDR1 DFQATT and CDR2 SNEGSKA (reference sequence). The CDR3 here is CSARGQGADEKLFF. The CDR3 nucleotides are TGCAGTGCTAGAGGACAGGGGGCGGATGAAAAACTGTTTTTT.

The rearrangement uses TRBV5-1 and TRBJ1-5; D gene uncertain. CDR1 SGHRS and CDR2 YFSETQ come from the germline V gene. With 4 bases removed from V and 7 bases from J, the gap between germline ends came to 18 bases. There are 15 residues in the CDR3. The CDR3 reads CASSAGLGSGQPQHF. The CDR3 DNA sequence: TGCGCCAGCAGCGCCGGACTGGGGTCGGGACAGCCCCAGCATTTT.

This clonotype has a handful of counts. The chain couples TRBV7-2 to TRBJ1-2; D not certain. Trimming took 1 base from V and 0 from J, leaving 9 bases between them. In germline, CDR1 is SGHTA, CDR2 FQGNSA. CDR3 length equals 15 residues. The CDR3 bases are TGTGCCAGCAGCTTAGATGCAGGCTCTAACTATGGCTACACCTTC. Protein product: CASSLDAGSNYGYTF.

The table lists this clonotype with many counts. The CDR3 is CASSPSGGWEETQYF. Here the CDR3 DNA reads TGTGCCAGCAGCCCGAGCGGGGGCTGGGAAGAGACCCAGTACTTC. This chain links TRBV5-4 with TRBJ2-5; 8 bases line up with TRBD2. CDR1 SGHNT and CDR2 YYREEE come from the germline V gene (reference sequence). This CDR3 has 15 amino acids. The V segment lost 4 bases and the J segment 3 bases; nucleotides outside the gene matches: 8.

Only a few counts were recorded for this clonotype. This chain links TRBV9 with TRBJ1-2; tentatively, D is TRBD1 (5 bases). The CDR3 has 15 residues. Germline V gene sequence: CDR1 SGDLS, CDR2 YYNGEE. Trimming stripped 4 bases from V and 4 bases from J, with 17 bases between. The CDR3 sequence is CASSLGADISYGYTF. CDR3 nucleotides: TGTGCCAGCAGCCTAGGGGCAGATATTTCCTATGGCTACACCTTC.

This clonotype was detected a few times. The V call is TRBV11-2, the J call TRBJ2-4, with TRBD2 matching 13 bases. Trimming at V came to 1 base and at J to 2 bases, leaving 5 bases not matched to a gene. Germline V gene sequence: CDR1 SGHAT, CDR2 FQNNGV. CDR3 length: 18 amino acids. This chain's CDR3 is CASSLVAGTSGTKNIQYF. The CDR3 coding sequence is TGTGCCAGCAGCTTAGTAGCAGGGACTAGCGGGACCAAAAACATTCAGTACTTC. Supplemented by reference TRBV11-2 and TRBJ2-4, the full variable domain reads EAGVAQSPRYKIIEKRQSVAFWCNPISGHATLYWYQQILGQGPKLLIQFQNNGVVDDSQLPKDRFSAERLKGVDSTLKIQPAKLEDSAVYLCASSLVAGTSGTKNIQYFGAGTRLSVL.

CDR3 in DNA: TGTGCCAGCAGCTTACCGGGAGCACCGAGAGAGCAGTACTTC. Translating it yields CASSLPGAPREQYF. This chain links TRBV7-2 with TRBJ2-7; tentative D call: TRBD2 (6 bases). Looked up from germline, CDR1 is SGHTA and CDR2 is FQGNSA. This CDR3 has 14 residues. The V gene lost 2 bases and the J gene lost 7 bases, with 15 bases spanning the gap.

This clonotype was observed at least ten times. This chain connects TRBV7-3 to TRBJ2-2; tentative D call: TRBD2 (6 bases). The CDR3 runs 15 residues. Germline CDR1 and CDR2: SGHTA and FQGTGA. V was clipped by 5 bases and J by 0 bases, with 10 bases between them. This CDR3 is CASSPGGANTGELFF. CDR3 bases: TGTGCCAGCAGCCCAGGCGGGGCGAACACCGGGGAGCTGTTTTTT.

This clonotype occurred a few times. This chain joins TRBV5-1 and TRBJ2-7, with 9 nucleotides matching TRBD2. This CDR3 region has 15 residues. V lost 1 base to trimming and J lost 3 bases; unmatched junction nucleotides: 5. Per germline, CDR1 SGHRS and CDR2 YFSETQ. CDR3 coding DNA: TGCGCCAGCAGCTTGATAGGGACTAGCAGCTACGAGCAGTACTTC. Translating it yields CASSLIGTSSYEQYF.